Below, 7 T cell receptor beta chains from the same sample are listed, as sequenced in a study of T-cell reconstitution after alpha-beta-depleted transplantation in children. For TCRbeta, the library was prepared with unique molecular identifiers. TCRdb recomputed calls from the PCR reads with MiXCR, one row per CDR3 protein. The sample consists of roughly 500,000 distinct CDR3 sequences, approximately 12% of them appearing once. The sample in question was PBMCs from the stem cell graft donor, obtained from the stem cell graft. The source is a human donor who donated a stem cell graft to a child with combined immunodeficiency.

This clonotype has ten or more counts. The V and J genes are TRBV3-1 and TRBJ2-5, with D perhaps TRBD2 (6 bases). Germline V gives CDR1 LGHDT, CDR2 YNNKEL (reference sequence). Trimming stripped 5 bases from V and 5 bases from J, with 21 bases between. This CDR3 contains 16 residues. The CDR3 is CASSSRLDGDSETQYF. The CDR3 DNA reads TGTGCCAGCAGCTCCCGACTAGACGGGGATTCGGAGACCCAGTACTTC.

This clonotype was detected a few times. Written as DNA, the CDR3 is TGCAGTGCTACCCGTTGGTGGCTAGCGGGCGCAGATACGCAGTATTTT. It encodes CSATRWWLAGADTQYF. V is TRBV20-1 and J is TRBJ2-3; 8 nucleotides match TRBD2. CDR3 size: 16 residues. The V gene end was trimmed by 4 bases and the J gene end by 4 bases; junction bases not matched to a gene: 13. CDR1 is DFQATT and CDR2 is SNEGSKA in the germline V gene (reference sequence).

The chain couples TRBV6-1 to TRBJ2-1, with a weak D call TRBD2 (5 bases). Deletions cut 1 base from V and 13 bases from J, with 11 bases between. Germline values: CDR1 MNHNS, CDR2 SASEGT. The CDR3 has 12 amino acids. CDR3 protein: CASSEDVRVQFF. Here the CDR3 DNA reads TGTGCCAGCAGTGAAGATGTGAGGGTTCAGTTCTTC.

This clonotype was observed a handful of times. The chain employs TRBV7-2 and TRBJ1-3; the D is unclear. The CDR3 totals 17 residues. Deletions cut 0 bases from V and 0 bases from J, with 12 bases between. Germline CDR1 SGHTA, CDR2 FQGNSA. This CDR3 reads CASSLAPGGSSGNTIYF. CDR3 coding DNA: TGTGCCAGCAGCTTAGCGCCAGGCGGGAGCTCTGGAAACACCATATATTTT.

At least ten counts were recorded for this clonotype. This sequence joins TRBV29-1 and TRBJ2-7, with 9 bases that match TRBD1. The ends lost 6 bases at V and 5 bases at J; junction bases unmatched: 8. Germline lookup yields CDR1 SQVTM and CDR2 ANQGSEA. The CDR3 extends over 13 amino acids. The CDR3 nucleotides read TGCAGCGTCACGGGACAGGGAGGGAACGAGCAGTACTTC. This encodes CSVTGQGGNEQYF.

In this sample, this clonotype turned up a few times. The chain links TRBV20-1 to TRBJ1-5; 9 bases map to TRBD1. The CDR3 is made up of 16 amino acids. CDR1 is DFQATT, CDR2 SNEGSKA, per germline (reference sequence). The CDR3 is CSAPGQGPTSNQPQHF. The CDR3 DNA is TGCAGCGCACCGGGACAGGGACCTACTAGCAATCAGCCCCAGCATTTT.

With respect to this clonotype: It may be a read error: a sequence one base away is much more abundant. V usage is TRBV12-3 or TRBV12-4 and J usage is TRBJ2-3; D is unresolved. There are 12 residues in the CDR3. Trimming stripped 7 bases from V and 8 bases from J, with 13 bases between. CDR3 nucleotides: TGTGCCAGCACCCTAGGCGGAGTTACGCAGTATTTT. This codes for CASTLGGVTQYF.